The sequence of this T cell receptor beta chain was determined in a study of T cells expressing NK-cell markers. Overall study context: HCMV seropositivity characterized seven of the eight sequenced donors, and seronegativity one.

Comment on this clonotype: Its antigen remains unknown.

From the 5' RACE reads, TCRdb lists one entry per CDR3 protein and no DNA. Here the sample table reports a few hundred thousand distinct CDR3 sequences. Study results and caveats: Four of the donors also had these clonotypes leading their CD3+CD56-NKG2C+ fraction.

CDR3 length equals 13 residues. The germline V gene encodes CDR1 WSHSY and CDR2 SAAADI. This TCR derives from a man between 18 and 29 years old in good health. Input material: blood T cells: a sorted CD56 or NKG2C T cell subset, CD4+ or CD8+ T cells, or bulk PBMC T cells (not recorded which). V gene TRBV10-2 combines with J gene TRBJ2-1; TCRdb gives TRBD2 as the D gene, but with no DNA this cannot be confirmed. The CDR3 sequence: CASRLGLANEQFF.